Detailed here is one TCR beta chain. This clone has a single count. Its antigen has not been determined. No clone much larger than this one lies a single base away; base qualities are absent. These data originate in a study of blood T cell repertoires in COVID-19 (dated by TCRdb to about 2020). In terms of the full investigation: Collaborator samples came from the United States, Italy and Spain and covered acute and convalescent phases of COVID-19. Where HLA class I and class II types were available, the types were taken from metadata supplied by the sample provider, not from assay-based typing. The repertoires were made available in a free public database intended to serve as a resource for research on the immune response to SARS-CoV-2. The sample metadata nearly always contained a de-identified subject ID, COVID-19 status, age in years and sex. Samples were obtained from the ongoing ImmuneRACE study (first 160 participants) and from about 1,300 subjects provided by 6 global collaborators. The prospective study material was composed of cDNA or gDNA derived from T cells, B-cell-depleted T cells, or PBMCs. The dataset comprised deeply sampled blood TCRbeta repertoires from subjects exposed to, actively infected with, or recovered from COVID-19. Paper-wide results and their limitations: The quantity of clinical and demographic metadata differed by source and by participant and was supplied without curation.

TCRbeta CDR3 regions were amplified from genomic DNA using the immunoSEQ Assay, a bias-controlled multiplex PCR. Regarding the original processing steps: The number of nucleated cells in each sample was estimated by amplification of reference gene primers within the assay. To quantify the absolute abundance of each unique TCRbeta CDR3 rearrangement, sequence reads were collapsed and filtered. For each sample, productive Simpson clonality was calculated by taking the square root of Simpson's diversity index across productive rearrangements. TCRdb re-hosts the immuneACCESS table, in-frame sequences only. Its copies lack some clones; in the studies checked, an unresolved V gene accounts for under half of them, and the cause for the rest is not known. Clone size and the V and J calls come from that table; the DNA yielded D and trimming. This sample lists around 80,000 clones; roughly 88% were detected once. Together, the top ten hold more than 4.5% of the sample.

Collaborating institutions collected whole blood in K2EDTA tubes following their own protocols. Collaborator samples were shipped for TCRbeta analysis as frozen whole blood, isolated PBMCs, or DNA extracted from either sample type. The germline V gene specifies SGHTA as CDR1 and FQGNSA as CDR2. CDR3 length: 17 amino acids, cysteine to phenylalanine. The retained sequence is limited to the CDR3, 51 bases, with the frame set at the first base. The junction shows trimming of 1 base on V and 0 bases on J, plus 14 bases between the germline ends. The V and J segments used are TRBV7-2 and TRBJ2-3; D gene: possibly TRBD1, on 6 matching bases. The sequence derives from a woman of 80 years or more with acute or convalescent COVID-19. The sequencing sample was made of peripheral blood. Here is the DNA: TGTGCCAGCAGCTTAGAGGGGGTCGCAGTTAGCACAGATACGCAGTATTTT. Translation gives CASSLEGVAVSTDTQYF.